The 24 T cell receptor beta chains listed next were all sequenced from one sample in a study of tumor-infiltrating lymphocytes in primary liver carcinoma. Scientists recovered RNA and DNA together from roughly 20-30 mg of unsorted bulk tissue. Starting from 500 ng of total RNA, TCR beta cDNA was produced with a primer in the constant region. Nested multiplex PCR, run for three rounds with slightly modified ARM-PCR, yielded TCR beta libraries. Rounds one and two of PCR, each of roughly 11 cycles, were primed with TRBV1-TRBV30 forward primers and a C-beta reverse primer. A single record per CDR3 protein comes from TCRdb applying MiXCR to the multiplex PCR reads. The sample records over 35,000 distinct CDR3 sequences, roughly 69% being singletons. Sequenced input: liver tumor tissue from sampling region 4. The subset denotes: tumor region T4, right-lateral pole. The receptors come from a man between 40 and 49 years old with primary liver carcinoma and hepatitis B virus infection.

The chain joins TRBV6-2 or TRBV6-3 to TRBJ2-5, with 9 positions matching TRBD2. The CDR3 loop spans 15 amino acids. The germline V gene has CDR1 MNHEY and CDR2 SVGEGT. J was trimmed by 8 bases and V by 7 bases; bases with no gene match: 14. In DNA form, the CDR3 reads TGTGCCAGCAATTGGACTAGCGAGAGTGGAGACACCCAGTACTTC. The encoded protein is CASNWTSESGDTQYF.

The rearrangement uses TRBV29-1 and TRBJ2-7; 7 bases line up with TRBD2. With V trimmed by 5 bases and J by 13 bases, 20 bases remained unmatched. CDR1 is SQVTM, CDR2 ANQGSEA, per germline. CDR3 length equals 14 residues. The CDR3 region has the DNA TGCAGCGTTAGACCAGGACTAGGTGTCCACGAGCGATACTTC. It is translated as CSVRPGLGVHERYF.

As to this clonotype: An end of the junction differs from the germline gene, which may be a read error. The V gene is TRBV6-2 or TRBV6-3, the J gene TRBJ2-7, with D hard to call. CDR3 length: 14 residues. CDR1 and CDR2 from the germline V gene are MNHEY and SVGEGT. The CDR3 nucleotides read TGTACCAGCAACGACACCAAGGGAAGGTACGAACAGTACTTC. Its protein product is CTSNDTKGRYEQYF.

Points on this clonotype: No conserved phenylalanine or tryptophan ends this CDR3, so it is likely a read error. The J gene is TRBJ2-3, the V gene TRBV28; tentative D call: TRBD1 (5 bases). CDR1 is MDHEN, CDR2 SYDVKM, per germline. There are 14 residues in the CDR3. CDR3 coding DNA: TGTGCCAGCAGTTTGCTTCAGGGCACAGAAACGCAGTATTTG. Translating it yields CASSLLQGTETQYL.

The count of this clonotype is one. The junction and the germline gene differ at one end; a read error may be behind it. The genes are TRBV28 and TRBJ2-1; no clear D. The CDR3 spans 15 residues. Germline CDR1 MDHEN, CDR2 SYDVKM. This CDR3 is CTSSLVAASGNEQFF. In nucleotides, the CDR3 is TGTACCAGCAGTTTAGTTGCGGCATCTGGGAATGAGCAGTTCTTC.

A word on this clonotype: The junction departs from germline at one end; a sequencing error may be responsible. This chain joins TRBV4-2 and TRBJ2-1, with 10 bases identical to TRBD1. The V gene's germline CDR1 is LGHNA and CDR2 YNFKEQ. The CDR3 sequence is 16 residues long. The CDR3 DNA sequence: TGTGCCAGCAGCCACGCCGGGGGACAGGGGAACAATGAGTACTTCTTT. This gives the protein CASSHAGGQGNNEYFF.

As for this clonotype: A much bigger clone sits one base away, suggesting this may be a read error. This sequence joins TRBV5-1 and TRBJ2-7; D assignment may be TRBD1 or TRBD2 (5 bases each). Germline lookup yields CDR1 SGHRS and CDR2 YFSETQ. Trimming took off 0 bases at V and 6 bases at J, with 19 bases between the two ends. The CDR3 is 16 residues long. CDR3 region: CASSLGGTPTACEQYF. The CDR3 DNA reads as TGCGCCAGCAGCTTGGGAGGGACCCCCACGGCCTGCGAGCAGTACTTC.

A remark on this clonotype: A single base separates this from a much larger clone, so it may be a read error. This chain joins TRBV19 and TRBJ1-5, with a possible D match to TRBD1 (6 bases). This CDR3 is built from 14 residues. Germline assignment: CDR1 LNHDA and CDR2 SQIVND (reference sequence). CDR3 sequence (DNA): TGTGCCAGCTCCGGACAGTCCGGGAATCTGCCCCAGCATTTT. Translating gives CASSGQSGNLPQHF. The whole variable domain, filled in from reference TRBV19 and TRBJ1-5, reads DGGITQSPKYLFRKEGQNVTLSCEQNLNHDAMYWYRQDPGQGLRLIYYSQIVNDFQKGDIAEGYSVSREKKESFPLTVTSAQKNPTAFYLCASSGQSGNLPQHFGDGTRLSIL.

The chain is built from TRBV28 and TRBJ1-4; 8 bases align to TRBD1. The germline gives CDR1 MDHEN, CDR2 SYDVKM. CDR3 length equals 14 residues. The trim removed 10 bases at V and 8 bases at J, leaving 12 bases unmatched. CDR3: CAMSFGQGREKLFF. The CDR3 DNA follows: TGTGCCATGAGTTTCGGACAGGGACGGGAAAAACTGTTTTTT.

This chain joins TRBV7-8 and TRBJ2-1; D gene ambiguous. CDR1 and CDR2 (germline): SGHVS, FQNEAQ. The germline V and J ends were trimmed by 0 bases and 9 bases, with 18 bases remaining between them. The CDR3 totals 16 residues. In DNA form, the CDR3 reads TGTGCCAGCAGCTTAGCCTCGGGTAGCTCATTCGGTGAGCAGTTCTTC. Amino acid sequence: CASSLASGSSFGEQFF. Drawing the rest from reference TRBV7-8 and TRBJ2-1, the complete variable domain is GAGVSQSPRYKVAKRGQDVALRCDPISGHVSLFWYQQALGQGPEFLTYFQNEAQLDKSGLPSDRFFAERPEGSVSTLKIQRTQQEDSAVYLCASSLASGSSFGEQFFGPGTRLTVL.

The CDR3 sequence is CASCRGYADTQYF. CDR3 DNA: TGTGCCAGCTGCCGAGGATACGCGGATACGCAGTATTTT. The rearrangement joins TRBV14 to TRBJ2-3, with D unresolved. The CDR3 totals 13 residues. CDR1 is SGHDN, CDR2 FVKESK, per germline. Trimming pared 8 bases from V and 6 bases from J, leaving 15 bases between.

This clonotype was detected only a few times. Sequence at one end of the junction differs from germline and may be a read error. The chain couples TRBV5-5 to TRBJ2-2, with TRBD1 matching 8 bases. Per germline, CDR1 SGHKS and CDR2 YYEKEE (reference sequence). The CDR3 is made up of 12 amino acids. CDR3 sequence (DNA): TGTGCCAGCAACAGGGGGTCCGGGAAGCTGTTTTTT. It translates to CASNRGSGKLFF.

In regard to this clonotype: Likely a read error: the CDR3 ends without its conserved phenylalanine or tryptophan. The V gene is TRBV10-3, the J gene TRBJ2-7; TRBD1 aligns across 9 bases. Germline V gene lookup returns CDR1 ENHRY and CDR2 SYGVKD. This CDR3 has 15 amino acids. V gave up 9 bases and J gave up 1 base; unmatched junction bases: 10. DNA of the CDR3: TGTGCCATAAGGGGTCCGGGACAGGGATCCTACGAGCAGTACATC. It translates to CAIRGPGQGSYEQYI.

The table lists this clonotype with a few counts. The chain couples TRBV12-3 or TRBV12-4 to TRBJ1-6; possible D gene TRBD1, 6 bases. This CDR3 has 16 amino acids. Between the trimmed V and J ends, which lost 3 bases and 7 bases, there was a span of 16 bases. The CDR3 loop is CASSLWDKGRNSPLHF. The CDR3 DNA reads TGTGCCAGCAGTTTGTGGGACAAGGGGCGGAATTCACCCCTCCACTTT.

Worth noting for this clonotype: At one end, the junction sequence differs from germline, possibly due to a read error. This sequence joins TRBV10-3 and TRBJ1-2, with D possibly matching TRBD1 (6 bases). The CDR3 is 16 amino acids. From germline, CDR1 is ENHRY and CDR2 SYGVKD. The CDR3 spells CAVSELTGLSDYGYTF. CDR3 sequence (DNA): TGTGCCGTCAGTGAGTTAACAGGGCTCTCAGACTATGGCTACACCTTC.

As for this clonotype: The junction departs from the called germline gene at one end, perhaps through a read error. This chain joins TRBV30 and TRBJ2-2; D might be TRBD2 (6 bases). The V gene's germline CDR1 is GTSNPN and CDR2 SVGIG (reference sequence). This CDR3 is built from 15 residues. The CDR3 is CAWSVLAGDAGELFF. Written as DNA, the CDR3 is TGTGCCTGGAGTGTACTAGCAGGAGACGCCGGGGAACTGTTTTTT.

To note about this clonotype: The junction and the germline gene differ at one end; a read error may be behind it. CDR3 nucleotide sequence: TGTGCCAGCAACCCCCGAGGGATAATAGAGGAGCTGCTTTTT. Its protein product is CASNPRGIIEELLF. The chain carries TRBV6-1 and TRBJ2-2, with D perhaps TRBD2 (5 bases). CDR3 length: 14 residues. Germline V gene data show CDR1 as MNHNS and CDR2 as SASEGT.

Comment on this clonotype: The CDR3 carries no conserved terminal phenylalanine or tryptophan, so it likely arises from a read error. The gene calls are TRBV30 and TRBJ2-1, with a weak D call TRBD1 (8 bases). The CDR3 length is 15 residues. CDR1 is GTSNPN and CDR2 is SVGIG in the germline V gene (reference sequence). V was trimmed by 3 bases and J by 8 bases, leaving 20 bases between them. CDR3 sequence reads: CAWSAGTGGLDEQFL. CDR3 bases: TGTGCCTGGAGCGCAGGGACAGGCGGACTAGATGAGCAGTTCTTA.

The chain couples TRBV4-3 to TRBJ2-6; D unclear. Germline values: CDR1 LGHNA, CDR2 YSLEER. The CDR3 consists of 16 residues. V lost 0 bases, J lost 8 bases, and 14 bases lay in between. The CDR3 coding sequence is TGCGCCAGCAGCCAAGATGCCGGATCTGAGACCAACGTCCTGACTTTC. Translation: CASSQDAGSETNVLTF.

Concerning this clonotype itself: The junction does not match germline at one end; this may be a read error. The CDR3 DNA follows: TGTGCCAGCAGTCTACAGGGGACCATTCAGCCCCAGCGTTTT. Protein: CASSLQGTIQPQRF. The rearrangement joins TRBV6-1 to TRBJ1-5; 7 nucleotides match TRBD1. Germline CDR1 MNHNS, CDR2 SASEGT. The CDR3 spans 14 residues.

This clonotype was detected ten times or more. This rearrangement joins TRBV2 to TRBJ1-2; possible D gene TRBD1, 5 bases. The germline CDR1 and CDR2 sequences are SNHLY and FYNNEI. V was clipped by 7 bases and J by 0 bases, with 15 bases between them. This CDR3 has 15 residues. CDR3 nucleotide sequence: TGTGCCAGCAATCATCCCGGGGGTTCTAACTATGGCTACACCTTC. Amino acids: CASNHPGGSNYGYTF.

CDR3 DNA: TGCAGCGTACGGACGGGGTGGGAAATGAACACTGAAGCTTTCTTT. It codes for CSVRTGWEMNTEAFF. The rearrangement joins TRBV29-1 to TRBJ1-1; D call uncertain. Germline V gene data show CDR1 as SQVTM and CDR2 as ANQGSEA. V was pared by 6 bases and J by 0 bases, with 17 bases between. This CDR3 has 15 residues.

About this clonotype: The germline gene is not matched at one end of the junction; a read error may be the cause. The rearrangement joins TRBV29-1 to TRBJ2-5; no clear D. This CDR3 comprises 15 residues. The germline V gene encodes CDR1 SQVTM and CDR2 ANQGSEA. Here the CDR3 DNA reads TGCAGCGTTGAAGGACTCGGGCACTTACAAGGGACCCAGTACTTC. Translation gives CSVEGLGHLQGTQYF.

In its sample, this clonotype was seen once. The rearrangement joins TRBV11-2 to TRBJ2-3, with D uncertain. The V and J ends lost 9 bases and 6 bases respectively, with 25 bases between them. Germline V gene data show CDR1 as SGHAT and CDR2 as FQNNGV. The CDR3 runs to 16 residues. CDR3 region: CASSRRSIGNIDTQYF. For the CDR3, the DNA is TGTGCCAGTAGCAGAAGAAGTATAGGGAACATTGATACGCAGTATTTT.